This record concerns one T cell receptor beta chain sequence. There is no known antigen for this receptor. This sample was included in a study of T cells expressing NK-cell markers (dated by TCRdb to 2020 to 2021). For context, the study as a whole: Fewer than ten donors provided sorted CD3+CD56+NKG2C+, CD3+CD56+NKG2C- and CD3+CD56-NKG2C+ T-cell subsets, whose TCR beta-chain repertoires were profiled. Seven of the eight sequenced donors were HCMV-seropositive and one was HCMV-seronegative. The eight sequenced donors were randomly selected healthy volunteers, three men and five women. Illumina HiSeq 2000/2500, MiSeq or NextSeq was used to sequence libraries as 2 x 150 bp reads.

Its CDR3 holds 14 amino acids, cysteine through phenylalanine. The DNA sequence is not available. The germline V gene encodes CDR1 SGHRS and CDR2 YFSETQ. Paper-wide results and their limitations: Those dominant clonotypes were again the most abundant among CD3+CD56-NKG2C+ cells in a handful of donors, at about 28.3-65%. In a handful of donors, the dominant CD3+CD56+NKG2C+ clonotypes were among the top 10 CD8+ clonotypes and accounted for roughly 1.0-7.5% of CD8+ T cells. Whether the expanded NKG2C-expressing T cell clones were specific for HCMV antigens was left unclear.

HCMV-specific IgG was detected in serum with a commercial ELISA kit to determine HCMV serostatus. Ficoll density gradient centrifugation was used to isolate peripheral blood mononuclear cells from blood. The reads were generated on an Illumina HiSeq 2000. The TCR beta cDNA libraries were made using 5'RACE template switching, a step that added both a universal primer site and unique molecular identifiers. cDNA synthesis was primed from the TCR beta constant segment, followed by two successive PCR amplification steps. In the authors' own workflow: Reads were demultiplexed and grouped by UMI with MIGEC, and clonotypes were assembled and quantified with MiTCR. To exclude erroneous sequences, only TCR cDNA sequences supported by at least two reads were retained. Downstream repertoire analysis used the tcR package, and clonotypes were matched across fractions by CDR3 nucleotide sequence plus V segment. VDJmatch was used to annotate antigen specificity against VDJdb, with one amino acid substitution in CDR3 permitted. TCRdb reprocessed the reads, and each CDR3 protein sequence is entered once, without DNA. It is TCRdb's table, rather than the study itself, that gives the V and J calls and clone size. The sample table gives fewer than 400,000 distinct CDR3 sequences. About 11% of the sample comes from the top ten.

The chain couples TRBV5-1 to TRBJ2-7; TCRdb returns TRBD1, unconfirmable since there is no DNA. The sample taken for sequencing was blood T cells: a sorted CD56 or NKG2C T cell subset, CD4+ or CD8+ T cells, or bulk PBMC T cells (not recorded which). The TCR was taken from a woman aged 45 to 65 in good health. Donor details come from another sample of the same person, matched by shared clones. For the CDR3, the sequence is CASSPGPSSLEQYF. Supplemented by the reference TRBV5-1 and TRBJ2-7 proteins around the CDR3, the complete variable domain is KAGVTQTPRYLIKTRGQQVTLSCSPISGHRSVSWYQQTPGQGLQFLFEYFSETQRNKGNFPGRFSGRQFSNSRSEMNVSTLELGDSALYLCASSPGPSSLEQYFGPGTRLTVT.